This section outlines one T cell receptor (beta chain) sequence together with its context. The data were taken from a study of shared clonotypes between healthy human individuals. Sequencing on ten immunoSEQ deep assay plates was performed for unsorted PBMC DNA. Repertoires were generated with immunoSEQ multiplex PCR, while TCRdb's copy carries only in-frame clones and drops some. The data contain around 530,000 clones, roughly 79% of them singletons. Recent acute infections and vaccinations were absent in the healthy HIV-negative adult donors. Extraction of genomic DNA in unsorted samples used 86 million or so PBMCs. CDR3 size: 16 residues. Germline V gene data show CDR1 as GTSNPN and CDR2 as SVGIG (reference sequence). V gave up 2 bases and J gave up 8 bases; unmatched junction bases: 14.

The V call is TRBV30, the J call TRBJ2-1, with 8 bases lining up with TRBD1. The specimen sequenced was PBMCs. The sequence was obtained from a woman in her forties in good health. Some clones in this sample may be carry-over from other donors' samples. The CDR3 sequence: CAWSYTRTGFLDEQFF. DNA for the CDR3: TGTGCCTGGAGTTACACACGGACAGGGTTTTTGGATGAGCAGTTCTTC.